Following are 19 T cell receptor beta chains from one sample sequenced in a study of blood T cells in healthy people across ages. A second PCR of about 7 to 12 cycles used a sample-barcoded 5' primer and a J-beta primer mix. TCRdb redid the calling of the 5' RACE reads with MiXCR, one entry per CDR3 protein. The table has a few hundred thousand distinct CDR3 sequences, about 26% seen once. A further study also used this sample, focusing on T cells of mothers and their children.

Sequencing was done on a sample of blood. The receptors were gathered from a boy between 2 and 10 years old in good health.

The V call is TRBV16, the J call TRBJ2-5; TRBD1 matches 8 bases. The DNA matches TRBJ2-7 better at its end, which makes the J call doubtful. Per the germline V gene, CDR1 is KGHSY and CDR2 is FQNENV. CDR3 size: 16 residues. The CDR3 region is CASSRPSGGLPYEQYF. The CDR3 nucleotides are TGTGCCAGCAGCCGCCCCTCAGGGGGCCTCCCTTACGAGCAGTACTTC.

The table lists this clonotype with a few counts. The CDR3 loop reads CASSPSGTGETQYF. The CDR3 bases are TGTGCCAGCAGCCCTAGTGGGACCGGGGAGACCCAGTACTTC. The gene calls are TRBV7-2 and TRBJ2-5; either TRBD1 or TRBD2 may supply D (5 bases each). The CDR3 has 14 amino acids. Germline lookup yields CDR1 SGHTA and CDR2 FQGNSA. Trimming took off 5 bases at V and 5 bases at J, with 15 bases between the two ends.

This rearrangement joins TRBV9 to TRBJ2-1; D is ambiguous. The germline gives CDR1 SGDLS, CDR2 YYNGEE. Trimming took off 7 bases at V and 0 bases at J, with 14 bases between the two ends. The CDR3 covers 15 residues. CDR3 DNA: TGTGCCAGCTCGCGCGACCCGAGCTCCTACAATGAGCAGTTCTTC. Its translation: CASSRDPSSYNEQFF.

This clonotype has only a few counts. V is TRBV6-6 and J is TRBJ1-2; tentatively, D is TRBD1 (6 bases). There are 13 residues in the CDR3. The ends were cut back, 5 bases at V and 4 bases at J, with 11 bases in the middle. The V gene's germline CDR1 is MNHNY and CDR2 SVGAGI (reference sequence). The CDR3, as DNA: TGTGCCAGCAGTGGACAGTCCCTCTATGGCTACACCTTC. Translating gives CASSGQSLYGYTF.

This chain uses TRBV10-2 with TRBJ2-5; 11 nucleotides agree with TRBD1. Per germline, CDR1 WSHSY and CDR2 SAAADI. Trimming at V came to 2 bases and at J to 3 bases, leaving 5 bases not matched to a gene. The CDR3 consists of 16 residues. CDR3 region: CASSEMGTGGEETQYF. CDR3 DNA: TGCGCCAGCAGTGAGATGGGGACAGGGGGAGAAGAGACCCAGTACTTC.

The chain links TRBV9 to TRBJ1-2, with TRBD1 matching 7 bases. There are 15 residues in the CDR3. CDR1 SGDLS and CDR2 YYNGEE come from the germline V gene. After removal of 3 bases from V and 5 bases from J, the junction contained 10 bases not matched to a gene. Here the CDR3 DNA reads TGTGCCAGCAGCGCCCAGGGGGGCTGGTCGTATGGCTACACCTTC. Protein sequence: CASSAQGGWSYGYTF.

The chain couples TRBV27 to TRBJ1-5; the D gene is possibly TRBD1 (5 bases). The germline CDR1 and CDR2 sequences are MNHEY and SMNVEV (reference sequence). The V and J ends lost 6 bases and 9 bases respectively, with 21 bases between them. The length of the CDR3 is 15 residues. The CDR3 sequence is CASRLTGSPGGPQHF. In DNA form, the CDR3 reads TGTGCCAGCAGGTTGACCGGGTCCCCGGGGGGGCCCCAGCATTTT.

The CDR3 here is CASSQGYTQYF. CDR3 coding DNA: TGTGCCAGCAGCCAAGGATACACCCAGTACTTC. The chain is built from TRBV3-1 and TRBJ2-5; no firm D call. The CDR3 totals 11 residues. Deletions cut 1 base from V and 8 bases from J, with 5 bases between. Germline CDR1 is LGHDT and CDR2 is YNNKEL (reference sequence).

V usage is TRBV20-1 and J usage is TRBJ1-2; D uncertain. The CDR3 totals 14 residues. The germline V gene has CDR1 DFQATT and CDR2 SNEGSKA (reference sequence). The germline V and J ends were trimmed by 0 bases and 1 base, with 9 bases remaining between them. The DNA for the CDR3 is TGCAGTGCTAGAGATGTGACGGATAACTATGGCTACACCTTC. Protein sequence: CSARDVTDNYGYTF.

This clonotype was observed once. The V call is TRBV6-5, the J call TRBJ2-5; D may correspond to TRBD1 or TRBD2 (6 bases each). The CDR3 spans 14 residues. The V gene lost 10 bases and the J gene lost 2 bases, with 17 bases spanning the gap. CDR1 is MNHEY and CDR2 is SVGAGI in the germline V gene. The CDR3 nucleotides read TGTGCCACCAGACAAACAGGGACTCAAGAGACCCAGTACTTC. Translating it yields CATRQTGTQETQYF.

This clonotype was seen a handful of times. The chain recombines TRBV5-1 with TRBJ2-1, with D perhaps TRBD2 (6 bases). Germline values: CDR1 SGHRS, CDR2 YFSETQ. The CDR3 contains 16 residues. V was shortened by 4 bases and J by 1 base, with 15 bases between the two germline ends. The CDR3 DNA follows: TGCGCCAGCAGCCCGGGGGTAGGAAAGTCCTACAATGAGCAGTTCTTC. The encoded protein is CASSPGVGKSYNEQFF.

The chain joins TRBV29-1 to TRBJ2-3; D might be TRBD1 (5 bases). The tail of the sequence fits TRBJ1-5 better, so the J call may be wrong. CDR1 and CDR2 from the germline V gene are SQVTM and ANQGSEA. The CDR3 runs to 13 residues. The CDR3 sequence: CSVAGTITDTQHF. For the CDR3, the DNA is TGCAGCGTTGCCGGGACTATCACAGATACGCAGCATTTT.

This clonotype showed up just a few times. The V gene is TRBV7-8, the J gene TRBJ1-2; D is perhaps TRBD1 (6 bases). Deletions cut 0 bases from V and 9 bases from J, with 14 bases between. CDR1 SGHVS and CDR2 FQNEAQ come from the germline V gene. The CDR3 consists of 14 residues. The CDR3 is CASSLATGGISYTF. In DNA form, the CDR3 reads TGTGCCAGCAGCTTAGCGACGGGGGGCATAAGCTACACCTTC.

The rearrangement joins TRBV14 to TRBJ2-7; TRBD2 might be the D (7 bases). The germline V gene encodes CDR1 SGHDN and CDR2 FVKESK. This CDR3 is built from 15 residues. The ends were cut back, 2 bases at V and 6 bases at J, with 17 bases in the middle. CDR3 coding DNA: TGTGCCAGCAGCCAAATACGGGGGGCCGTCCTCGAGCAGTACTTC. Translating gives CASSQIRGAVLEQYF.

The J gene is TRBJ2-3, the V gene TRBV7-9; no clear D. V was clipped by 6 bases and J by 4 bases, with 8 bases between them. Germline CDR1 is SEHNR and CDR2 is FQNEAQ (reference sequence). The CDR3 length is 12 residues. The CDR3 DNA reads as TGTGCCAGCAGATCGACCGCAGATACGCAGTATTTT. Translated, it gives CASRSTADTQYF.

This chain joins TRBV6-6 and TRBJ1-5; the match to TRBD1 covers 8 bases. Germline CDR1 MNHNY, CDR2 SVGAGI (reference sequence). The CDR3 covers 15 residues. Unmatched junction bases numbered 6, after V lost 4 bases and J lost 4 bases. CDR3 in amino acids: CASSFSRQGNQPQHF. CDR3 nucleotide sequence: TGTGCCAGCAGTTTTTCCAGACAGGGGAATCAGCCCCAGCATTTT.

The count of this clonotype is one. The chain carries TRBV11-2 and TRBJ1-5; 7 positions agree with TRBD1. This CDR3 region has 15 residues. With 0 bases clipped from V and 5 bases from J, the junction kept 4 bases outside the gene matches. Germline assignment: CDR1 SGHAT and CDR2 FQNNGV. The DNA for the CDR3 is TGTGCCAGCAGCTTAGACAGGGGGAATTATCAGCCCCAGCATTTT. Protein: CASSLDRGNYQPQHF.

A few counts support this clonotype. The rearrangement uses TRBV20-1 and TRBJ1-2, with D maybe TRBD1 (6 bases). Between the trimmed V and J ends, which lost 1 base and 4 bases, there was a span of 13 bases. The CDR3 has 14 amino acids. The germline CDR1 and CDR2 sequences are DFQATT and SNEGSKA (reference sequence). CDR3 in DNA: TGCAGTGCTAGAGTAGGGAGGGGGACCTATGGCTACACCTTC. It codes for CSARVGRGTYGYTF.

This clonotype was detected many times. The J gene is TRBJ2-7, the V gene TRBV7-6, with D unresolved. V shed 6 bases and J shed 5 bases, with 11 bases lying between them. The CDR3 runs to 12 residues. The germline gives CDR1 SGHVS, CDR2 FNYEAQ. The CDR3 sequence: CASSLISDEQYF. The DNA of the CDR3 is TGTGCCAGCAGTCTCATCAGCGACGAGCAGTACTTC.